The 10 T cell receptor beta chains below all came from one sample that was sequenced in a study of shared clonotypes between healthy human individuals. Profiling relied on immunoSEQ multiplex PCR, and the TCRdb table lists in-frame clones only, not all of them. The sample records about 980,000 clones, less than 85% being singletons. Sequenced input: memory CD4+ T cells sorted from blood. The subset denotes: CD45RA-negative fraction. These receptors originate from a man between 18 and 29 years old in good health.

The chain is built from TRBV7-8 and TRBJ1-3; no firm D call. Trimming shortened V by 5 bases and J by 2 bases, and 13 bases separated the two germline ends. This CDR3 has 15 amino acids. CDR1 SGHVS and CDR2 FQNEAQ come from the germline V gene. CDR3 coding DNA: TGTGCCAGCAGCGACCTTGGTACCACTGGAAACACCATATATTTT. It is translated as CASSDLGTTGNTIYF.

The chain is built from TRBV6-4 and TRBJ1-1; maybe TRBD1 (6 bases). V lost 8 bases, J lost 1 base, and 11 bases lay in between. This CDR3 has 13 amino acids. Germline CDR1 reads MRHNA; CDR2 reads SNTAGT. As DNA, the CDR3 is TGTGCCAGCTCAACAGGGCCGAACACTGAAGCTTTCTTT. Amino acids: CASSTGPNTEAFF.

The chain uses TRBV5-1 and TRBJ2-6; D unresolved. Germline loops: CDR1 SGHRS, CDR2 YFSETQ. Between the trimmed V and J ends, which lost 4 bases and 2 bases, there was a span of 10 bases. The CDR3 extends over 15 amino acids. The CDR3 protein is CASSATIAGANVLTF. The CDR3 DNA follows: TGCGCCAGCAGCGCTACGATTGCTGGGGCCAACGTCCTGACTTTC.

The chain employs TRBV19 and TRBJ2-7, with TRBD2 as a possible D gene (5 bases). The CDR3 contains 14 residues. The germline V gene encodes CDR1 LNHDA and CDR2 SQIVND (reference sequence). Trimming removed 3 bases at V and 7 bases at J, with 16 bases between. DNA of the CDR3: TGTGCCAGTAGTATTGGCAGTTCACTAGGGGAGCAGTACTTC. This encodes CASSIGSSLGEQYF.

The chain links TRBV11-3 to TRBJ2-3, with D unclear. Germline values: CDR1 SGHNT, CDR2 YENEEA. This CDR3 spans 14 amino acids. V lost 3 bases, J lost 0 bases, and 7 bases lay in between. CDR3 DNA: TGTGCCAGCAGCTTGACCCCTAGCACAGATACGCAGTATTTT. This encodes CASSLTPSTDTQYF.

The CDR3: CASSLGGPSYNEQFF. CDR3 nucleotide sequence: TGTGCCAGCAGTTTGGGGGGGCCGTCCTACAATGAGCAGTTCTTC. The chain couples TRBV28 to TRBJ2-1, with D possibly matching TRBD2 (7 bases). Trimming cost V 3 bases and J 1 base, with 10 bases left between them. CDR1 MDHEN and CDR2 SYDVKM come from the germline V gene. The CDR3 runs 15 residues.

The chain uses TRBV6-5 and TRBJ1-5; D not certain. V was clipped by 2 bases and J by 5 bases, with 7 bases between them. The CDR3 runs 13 residues. From germline, CDR1 is MNHEY and CDR2 SVGAGI. CDR3 in amino acids: CASSYPNHQPQHF. DNA for the CDR3: TGTGCCAGCAGTTACCCCAACCATCAGCCCCAGCATTTT.

The genes are TRBV28 and TRBJ2-1; 10 bases agree with TRBD2. The V gene end was trimmed by 6 bases and the J gene end by 10 bases; junction bases not matched to a gene: 18. Germline CDR1 is MDHEN and CDR2 is SYDVKM. The CDR3 is made up of 17 amino acids. CDR3 region: CASRRYPSGGPSWEQFF. The CDR3, as DNA: TGTGCCAGCAGGCGGTACCCTAGCGGGGGTCCATCCTGGGAGCAGTTCTTC.

This clone was found a few times. This chain joins TRBV6-5 and TRBJ1-4; the D gene is possibly TRBD1 (6 bases). Germline V gene lookup returns CDR1 MNHEY and CDR2 SVGAGI. The CDR3 extends over 11 amino acids. Trimming took 2 bases from V and 12 from J, leaving 7 bases between them. In nucleotides, the CDR3 is TGTGCCAGCAGTTACAGGGGGGAACTGTTTTTT. Protein product: CASSYRGELFF.

There are a few counts of this clone. This chain links TRBV2 with TRBJ1-2, with 8 bases lining up with TRBD1. The CDR3 contains 14 residues. In germline, CDR1 is SNHLY, CDR2 FYNNEI. The J segment lost 3 bases and the V segment lost 6 bases, leaving 6 bases of the junction unmatched. CDR3 amino acids: CASRRQGLDYGYTF. CDR3 DNA: TGTGCCAGCAGAAGACAGGGGCTGGACTATGGCTACACCTTC.